Shown below are 21 T cell receptor beta chains from a single sample sequenced in a study of T cell clonality in common variable immunodeficiency. Sequencing used immunoSEQ multiplex PCR; TCRdb keeps in-frame clones, though not all of them. The sample has fewer than 70,000 clones, none seen only once. The sequenced sample consisted of peripheral blood mononuclear cells. These receptors were taken from a person between 18 and 69 years old in good health.

This clone has ten or more counts. The part of the CDR3 DNA that was read is TGTGCCAGTAGTATAACAGACTACTCTGGAAACACC. Amino acids: CASSITDYSGNT. The entire CDR3 is CASSITDYSGNTIYF. The chain has TRBV19 and TRBJ1-3; the D is unclear. Read sequence stops 3 residues before the CDR3 end, and the germline J gene provides the missing end. V gave up 2 bases and J gave up 0 bases, with 8 bases separating them. Germline V gene data show CDR1 as LNHDA and CDR2 as SQIVND (reference sequence). This CDR3 is 15 amino acids long. The full variable domain, its missing parts supplied by reference TRBV19 and TRBJ1-3, is DGGITQSPKYLFRKEGQNVTLSCEQNLNHDAMYWYRQDPGQGLRLIYYSQIVNDFQKGDIAEGYSVSREKKESFPLTVTSAQKNPTAFYLCASSITDYSGNTIYFGEGSWLTVV.

This clone was counted at least ten times. Sequencing ends 3 residues short of the CDR3 end; the germline J gene provides the rest. The chain combines TRBV20-1 with TRBJ2-1; 9 bases match TRBD1. Germline V gene lookup returns CDR1 DFQATT and CDR2 SNEGSKA (reference sequence). CDR3 size: 14 residues. V was clipped by 5 bases and J by 7 bases; unmatched bases: 9. The covered CDR3 bases are TGCAGTGCTCAATCCGGGACAGGGTTGAATGAG. Its protein product is CSAQSGTGLNE. Given in full, the CDR3 is CSAQSGTGLNEQFF.

Remarks on this clone: The CDR3 goes on 3 residues after the read ends, and that part is filled in from the germline J gene. The V and J genes are TRBV19 and TRBJ1-3, with D unresolved. Germline V gene sequence: CDR1 LNHDA, CDR2 SQIVND (reference sequence). The CDR3 runs to 12 residues. V lost 5 bases and J lost 3, with 5 bases in between. The CDR3 reads CASSEGGNTIYF. The CDR3 DNA, read in part, is TGTGCCAGTAGTGAAGGTGGAAACACC. The full variable domain, in which reference TRBV19 and TRBJ1-3 provide the parts outside the CDR3, is DGGITQSPKYLFRKEGQNVTLSCEQNLNHDAMYWYRQDPGQGLRLIYYSQIVNDFQKGDIAEGYSVSREKKESFPLTVTSAQKNPTAFYLCASSEGGNTIYFGEGSWLTVV.

This clone was recorded at least ten times. The read is 3 residues too short to cover the CDR3 end, so that end is filled in from the germline J gene. The J gene is TRBJ2-3, the V gene TRBV5-4; TRBD2 matches at 8 bases. Germline-derived CDR1 and CDR2 are SGHNT and YYREEE (reference sequence). This CDR3 has 15 residues. The V segment lost 0 bases and the J segment 3 bases; nucleotides outside the gene matches: 3. The DNA read from the CDR3 is TGTGCCAGCAGCTTGGAAGCTAGCGGGACAGATACG. This gives the protein CASSLEASGTDT. The CDR3 as a whole reads CASSLEASGTDTQYF.

This clone came up many times. The read is 3 residues too short to cover the CDR3 end, so that end is filled in from the germline J gene. The V gene is TRBV7-2, the J gene TRBJ1-5; 7 nucleotides agree with TRBD1. V dropped 6 bases and J dropped 3; count of bases not matched to a gene: 5. Germline CDR1 SGHTA, CDR2 FQGNSA. This CDR3 has 14 amino acids. CDR3 residues: CASSRQGANQPQHF. CDR3 DNA, as far as it was read: TGTGCCAGCAGTCGACAGGGCGCCAATCAGCCC.

This clone was counted ten times or more. With the read ending 3 residues before the CDR3 end, the germline J gene is used to fill in that end. The chain links TRBV11-3 to TRBJ2-5; 12 nucleotides line up with TRBD2. V dropped 5 bases and J dropped 5; count of bases not matched to a gene: 6. The length of the CDR3 is 15 residues. Per the germline V gene, CDR1 is SGHNT and CDR2 is YENEEA. This CDR3 reads CASSLRGLAGETQYF. The covered CDR3 bases are TGTGCCAGCAGCCTACGGGGACTAGCGGGCGAGACC.

This clone came up many times. Sequencing ends 3 residues short of the CDR3 end; the germline J gene provides the rest. The rearrangement links TRBV2 to TRBJ2-7; D is uncertain. Trimming shortened V by 2 bases and J by 6 bases, and 5 bases separated the two germline ends. The germline gives CDR1 SNHLY, CDR2 FYNNEI. CDR3 size: 11 residues. The CDR3 DNA, read in part, is TGTGCCAGCAGTGAACTAGTCGAG. This translates into CASSELVE. The full-length CDR3 reads as CASSELVEQYF.

This clone was picked up many times. The read finishes 3 residues shy of the CDR3 end, and the germline J gene is used to complete it. The chain carries TRBV20-1 and TRBJ2-7; TRBD2 matches at 9 bases. Germline CDR1 and CDR2: DFQATT and SNEGSKA (reference sequence). The CDR3 has 16 residues. V lost 1 base to trimming and J lost 0 bases; unmatched junction nucleotides: 7. The sequenced part of the CDR3 DNA is TGCAGTGCTAGAGGCGGGAGGGCCACATTCTCCTACGAG. The encoded protein is CSARGGRATFSYE. The entire CDR3 protein is CSARGGRATFSYEQYF.

This clone was seen at least ten times. The missing CDR3 end, 3 residues past where the read stops, is filled in from the germline J gene. This rearrangement joins TRBV5-1 to TRBJ2-5, with D possibly TRBD2 on 5 matching bases. This CDR3 region has 15 residues. V was pared by 2 bases and J by 4 bases, with 15 bases between. The germline V gene has CDR1 SGHRS and CDR2 YFSETQ. CDR3 residues: CASSLYRTRGETQYF. The CDR3 bases that were read are TGCGCCAGCAGCTTATATAGAACTAGAGGAGAGACC.

This clone came up many times. The read is 3 residues too short to cover the CDR3 end, so that end is filled in from the germline J gene. This chain uses TRBV28 with TRBJ1-2; TRBD1 matches at 10 bases. Trimming cost V 6 bases and J 6 bases; bases outside gene matches: 7. The CDR3 extends over 14 amino acids. Germline assignment: CDR1 MDHEN and CDR2 SYDVKM. The sequenced CDR3 bases are TGTGCCAGCAGGCCGGGACAGGGGAGCCATGGC. It codes for CASRPGQGSHG. From start to end, the CDR3 is CASRPGQGSHGYTF.

This clone was detected many times. The read ends 3 residues before the CDR3 terminus; that terminus is restored from the germline J gene. The chain employs TRBV28 and TRBJ2-5, with D uncertain. V dropped 5 bases and J dropped 4 bases, with 11 bases sitting between them. The CDR3 is 13 amino acids. Germline V CDR1 and CDR2: MDHEN, SYDVKM. Partial CDR3 DNA: TGTGCCAGCAGTCCTCCCTATATAGAGACC. Translating gives CASSPPYIET. The whole CDR3 sequence reads CASSPPYIETQYF.

This clone occurred many times. The CDR3 end lies 3 residues beyond the end of the read and is filled in from the germline J gene. V usage is TRBV12-3 or TRBV12-4 and J usage is TRBJ2-7; 11 nucleotides align to TRBD1. This CDR3 is 13 amino acids long. V was pared by 5 bases and J by 4 bases, with 1 base of the junction left unmatched. The CDR3 protein is CASSRDRGYEQYF. The CDR3 bases that were read are TGTGCCAGCAGTCGGGACAGGGGGTACGAG.

A few counts support this clone. The sequence runs out 3 residues before the end of the CDR3; the remainder is reconstructed from the germline J gene. The V gene is TRBV29-1, the J gene TRBJ1-2; 8 bases match TRBD1. Germline-derived CDR1 and CDR2 are SQVTM and ANQGSEA. The CDR3 has 14 residues. After removal of 7 bases from V and 7 bases from J, the junction contained 14 bases not matched to a gene. The CDR3 DNA, read in part, is TGCAGCGCTAACGAGCGGACAGGGAGGTTTGGC. This encodes CSANERTGRFG. The whole CDR3 protein is CSANERTGRFGYTF. Supplemented by reference TRBV29-1 and TRBJ1-2, the full variable domain reads SAVISQKPSRDICQRGTSLTIQCQVDSQVTMMFWYRQQPGQSLTLIATANQGSEATYESGFVIDKFPISRPNLTFSTLTVSNMSPEDSSIYLCSANERTGRFGYTFGSGTRLTVV.

This clone was seen ten or more times. The DNA ends 3 residues before the CDR3 does, and the rest of the CDR3 is filled in from the germline J gene. The chain couples TRBV2 to TRBJ1-1; no clear D gene. The CDR3 spans 11 residues. Trimming took off 8 bases at V and 3 bases at J, with 7 bases between the two ends. Germline loops: CDR1 SNHLY, CDR2 FYNNEI. The CDR3 loop is CASEIDTEAFF. The CDR3 DNA, read in part, is TGTGCCAGCGAAATAGACACTGAA.

This clone appeared many times. The CDR3 end is not reached by the read, which stops 3 residues before it; the germline J gene fills it in. V is TRBV24-1 and J is TRBJ1-5; TRBD1 agrees at 7 bases. This CDR3 has 20 amino acids. Germline trimming cut 2 bases from V and 3 bases from J; bases unmatched to any gene: 18. Per the germline V gene, CDR1 is KGHDR and CDR2 is SFDVKD. CDR3 bases read: TGTGCCACCAGTGATTCCAGGGGGTCGAGGTCGATTATTGACAATCAGCCC. Translated: CATSDSRGSRSIIDNQP. The full-length CDR3 reads as CATSDSRGSRSIIDNQPQHF.

This clone showed up many times. The read finishes 3 residues shy of the CDR3 end, and the germline J gene is used to complete it. The rearrangement links TRBV20-1 to TRBJ2-3; 10 bases match TRBD2. The V and J ends lost 5 bases and 0 bases, in that order; junction bases with no gene match: 14. Looked up from germline, CDR1 is DFQATT and CDR2 is SNEGSKA (reference sequence). There are 18 residues in the CDR3. CDR3 sequence: CSAVPLRTSGPSTDTQYF. Incomplete CDR3 DNA: TGCAGTGCTGTCCCCCTAAGGACTAGCGGACCTAGCACAGATACG.

In its sample, this clone was seen many times. Read data end 3 residues before the CDR3 end; the end is taken from the germline J gene. This same CDR3 is encoded by further DNA sequences in the sample. The rearrangement uses TRBV20-1 and TRBJ2-2, with 9 bases identical to TRBD2. CDR3 length equals 14 residues. Germline V gene lookup returns CDR1 DFQATT and CDR2 SNEGSKA (reference sequence). J gave up 1 base and V 3 bases, and 0 bases lay outside the gene matches. The CDR3 here is CSARTSGNTGELFF. The covered CDR3 bases are TGCAGTGCTAGGACTAGCGGGAACACCGGGGAG.

Ten or more counts support this clone. With the read ending 3 residues before the CDR3 end, the germline J gene is used to fill in that end. The chain employs TRBV30 and TRBJ1-1, with a possible D match to TRBD1 (5 bases). In germline, CDR1 is GTSNPN, CDR2 SVGIG (reference sequence). The V gene lost 2 bases and the J gene lost 2 bases, with 12 bases spanning the gap. The CDR3 has 14 residues. CDR3 sequence: CAWSQPGLNTEAFF. The CDR3 bases that were read are TGTGCCTGGAGTCAACCGGGACTCAACACTGAA.

This clone was observed a few times. The read terminates 3 residues before the CDR3 end, so the remaining end is supplied by the germline J gene. The V and J genes are TRBV5-1 and TRBJ2-5; the D is unclear. V gave up 5 bases and J gave up 2 bases, with 16 bases separating them. Germline V gene lookup returns CDR1 SGHRS and CDR2 YFSETQ. The CDR3 spans 15 residues. The CDR3 sequence is CASRPTAGGQETQYF. The sequenced part of the CDR3 DNA is TGCGCCAGCAGACCGACGGCTGGCGGACAAGAGACC.

The sample holds many counts of this clone. With the read ending 3 residues before the CDR3 end, the germline J gene is used to fill in that end. The V and J genes are TRBV7-9 and TRBJ2-7, with D possibly being TRBD2 (5 bases). V gave up 5 bases and J gave up 4 bases, with 12 bases separating them. The CDR3 contains 13 residues. CDR1 is SEHNR and CDR2 is FQNEAQ in the germline V gene (reference sequence). The sequenced CDR3 bases are TGTGCCAGCAGCGGTGGACTCTCATACGAG. Translating it yields CASSGGLSYE. The complete CDR3 reads CASSGGLSYEQYF.

This clone showed up many times. The CDR3 is cut off 3 residues early in the read; its end comes from the germline J gene. This rearrangement joins TRBV20-1 to TRBJ2-3; D ambiguous. This CDR3 is built from 14 residues. V shed 6 bases and J shed 0 bases, with 13 bases lying between them. Germline V gene sequence: CDR1 DFQATT, CDR2 SNEGSKA (reference sequence). The DNA read from the CDR3 is TGCAGTGCCCAAGGGCCAGTTAGCACAGATACG. Residues: CSAQGPVSTDT. The CDR3 in its entirety is CSAQGPVSTDTQYF.